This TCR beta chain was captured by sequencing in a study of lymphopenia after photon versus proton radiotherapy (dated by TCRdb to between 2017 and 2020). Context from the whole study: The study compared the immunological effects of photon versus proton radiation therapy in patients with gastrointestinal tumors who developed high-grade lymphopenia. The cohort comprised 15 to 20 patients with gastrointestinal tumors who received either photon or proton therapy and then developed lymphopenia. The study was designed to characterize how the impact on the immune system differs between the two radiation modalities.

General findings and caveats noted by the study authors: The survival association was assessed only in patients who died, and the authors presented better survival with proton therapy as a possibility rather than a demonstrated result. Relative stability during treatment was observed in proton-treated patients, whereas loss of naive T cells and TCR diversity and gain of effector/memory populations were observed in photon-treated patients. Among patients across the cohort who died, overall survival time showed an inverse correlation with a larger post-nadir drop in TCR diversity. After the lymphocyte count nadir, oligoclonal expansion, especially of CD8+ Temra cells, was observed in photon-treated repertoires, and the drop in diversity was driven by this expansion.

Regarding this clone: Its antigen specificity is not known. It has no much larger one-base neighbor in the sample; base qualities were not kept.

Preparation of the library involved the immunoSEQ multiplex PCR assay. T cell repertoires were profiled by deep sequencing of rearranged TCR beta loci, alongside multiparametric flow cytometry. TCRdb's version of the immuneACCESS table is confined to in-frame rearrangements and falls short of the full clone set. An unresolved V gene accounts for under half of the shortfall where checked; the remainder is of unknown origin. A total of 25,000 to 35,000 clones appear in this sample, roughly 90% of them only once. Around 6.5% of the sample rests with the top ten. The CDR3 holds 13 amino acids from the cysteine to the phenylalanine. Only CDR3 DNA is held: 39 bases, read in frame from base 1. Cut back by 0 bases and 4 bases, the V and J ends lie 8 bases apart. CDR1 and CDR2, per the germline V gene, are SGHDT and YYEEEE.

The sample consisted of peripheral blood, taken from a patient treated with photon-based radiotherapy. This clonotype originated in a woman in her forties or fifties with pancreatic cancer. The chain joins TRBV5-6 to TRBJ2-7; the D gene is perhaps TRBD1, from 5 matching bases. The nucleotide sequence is TGTGCCAGCAGCTTGGACAGGATTTACGAGCAGTACTTC. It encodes CASSLDRIYEQYF. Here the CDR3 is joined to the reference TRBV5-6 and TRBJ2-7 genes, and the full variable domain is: DAGVTQSPTHLIKTRGQQVTLRCSPKSGHDTVSWYQQALGQGPQFIFQYYEEEERQRGNFPDRFSGHQFPNYSSELNVNALLLGDSALYLCASSLDRIYEQYFGPGTRLTVT.